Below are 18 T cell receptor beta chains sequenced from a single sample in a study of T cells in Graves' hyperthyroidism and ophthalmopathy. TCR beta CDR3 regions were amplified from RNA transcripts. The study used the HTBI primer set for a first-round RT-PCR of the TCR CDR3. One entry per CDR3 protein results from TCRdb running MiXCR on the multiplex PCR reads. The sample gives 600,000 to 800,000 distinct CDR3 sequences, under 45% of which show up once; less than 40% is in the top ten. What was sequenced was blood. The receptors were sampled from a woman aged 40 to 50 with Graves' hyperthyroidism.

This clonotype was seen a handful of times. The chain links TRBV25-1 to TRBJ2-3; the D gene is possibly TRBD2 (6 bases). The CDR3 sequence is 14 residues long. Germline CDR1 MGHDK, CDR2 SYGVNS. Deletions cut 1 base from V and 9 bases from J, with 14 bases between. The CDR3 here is CASSESIAVRTQYF. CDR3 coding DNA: TGTGCCAGCAGTGAATCGATAGCGGTGAGGACGCAGTATTTT.

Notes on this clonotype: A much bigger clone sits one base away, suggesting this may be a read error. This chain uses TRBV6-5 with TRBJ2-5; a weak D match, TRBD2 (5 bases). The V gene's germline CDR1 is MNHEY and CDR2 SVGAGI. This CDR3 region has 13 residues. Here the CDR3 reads CAISYSGQETQYF. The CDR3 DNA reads TGTGCCATCAGTTACAGCGGCCAAGAGACCCAGTACTTC.

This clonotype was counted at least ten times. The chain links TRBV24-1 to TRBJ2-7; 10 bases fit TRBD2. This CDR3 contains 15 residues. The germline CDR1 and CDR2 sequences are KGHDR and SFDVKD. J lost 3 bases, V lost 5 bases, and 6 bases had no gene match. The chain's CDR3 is CATSVGASGSYEQYF. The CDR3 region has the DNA TGTGCCACCAGTGTCGGCGCTAGCGGGAGCTACGAGCAGTACTTC.

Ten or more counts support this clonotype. This CDR3 is CASSRMVSEANVLTF. In nucleotides, the CDR3 is TGCGCCAGCAGCCGCATGGTCTCCGAGGCCAACGTCCTGACTTTC. This sequence joins TRBV4-3 and TRBJ2-6; no clear D. The length of the CDR3 is 15 residues. Trimming removed 4 bases at V and 6 bases at J, with 13 bases between. Per the germline V gene, CDR1 is LGHNA and CDR2 is YSLEER.

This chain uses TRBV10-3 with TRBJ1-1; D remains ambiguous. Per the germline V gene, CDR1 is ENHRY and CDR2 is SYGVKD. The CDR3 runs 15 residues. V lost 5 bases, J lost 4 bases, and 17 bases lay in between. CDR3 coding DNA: TGTGCCATCAGTCATTCCGGAGGGTTGGGCACTGAAGCTTTCTTT. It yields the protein CAISHSGGLGTEAFF.

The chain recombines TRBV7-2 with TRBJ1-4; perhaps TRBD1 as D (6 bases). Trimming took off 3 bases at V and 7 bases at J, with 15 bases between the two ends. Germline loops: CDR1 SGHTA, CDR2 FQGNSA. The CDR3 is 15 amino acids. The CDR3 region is CASSLIFGGPEKLFF. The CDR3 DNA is TGTGCCAGCAGCTTGATTTTCGGGGGGCCTGAAAAACTGTTTTTT.

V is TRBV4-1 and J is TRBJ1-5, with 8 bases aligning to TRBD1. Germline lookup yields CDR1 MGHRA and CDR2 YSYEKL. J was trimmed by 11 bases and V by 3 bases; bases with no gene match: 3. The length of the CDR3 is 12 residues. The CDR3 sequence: CASSHTGGTQHF. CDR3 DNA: TGCGCCAGCAGCCATACAGGGGGGACCCAGCATTTT.

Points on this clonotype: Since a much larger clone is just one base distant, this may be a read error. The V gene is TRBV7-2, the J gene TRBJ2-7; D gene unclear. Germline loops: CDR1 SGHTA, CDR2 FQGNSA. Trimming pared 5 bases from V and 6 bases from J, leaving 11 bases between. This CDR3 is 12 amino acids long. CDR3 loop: CASSTGRSEQYF. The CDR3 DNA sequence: TGTGCCAGCAGCACCGGACGAAGCGAGCAGTACTTC.

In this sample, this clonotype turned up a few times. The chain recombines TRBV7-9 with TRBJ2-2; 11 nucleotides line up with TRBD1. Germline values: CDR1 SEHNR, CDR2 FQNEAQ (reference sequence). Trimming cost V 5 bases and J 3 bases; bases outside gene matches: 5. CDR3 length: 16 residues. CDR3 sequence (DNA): TGTGCCAGCAGCCCAGGACAGGGGGCGGACACCGGGGAGCTGTTTTTT. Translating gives CASSPGQGADTGELFF.

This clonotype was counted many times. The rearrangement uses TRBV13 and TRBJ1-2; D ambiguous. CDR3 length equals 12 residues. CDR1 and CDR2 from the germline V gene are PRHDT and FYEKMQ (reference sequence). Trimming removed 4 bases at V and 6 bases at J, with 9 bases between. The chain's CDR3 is CASSYTRNGYTF. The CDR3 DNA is TGTGCCAGCAGCTACACAAGGAATGGCTACACCTTC.

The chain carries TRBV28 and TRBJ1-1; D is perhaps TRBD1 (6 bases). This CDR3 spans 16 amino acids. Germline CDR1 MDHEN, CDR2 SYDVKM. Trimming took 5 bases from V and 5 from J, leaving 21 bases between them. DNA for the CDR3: TGTGCCAGCAGTCTCCCGTCGGGGTACGGGACAACTGAAGCTTTCTTT. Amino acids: CASSLPSGYGTTEAFF.

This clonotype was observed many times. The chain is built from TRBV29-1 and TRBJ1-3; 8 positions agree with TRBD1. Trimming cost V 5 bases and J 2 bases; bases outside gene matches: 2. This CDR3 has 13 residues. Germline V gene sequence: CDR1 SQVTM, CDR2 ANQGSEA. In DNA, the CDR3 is TGCAGCGTTTCGGACAGGGCTGGAAACACCATATATTTT. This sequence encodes CSVSDRAGNTIYF.

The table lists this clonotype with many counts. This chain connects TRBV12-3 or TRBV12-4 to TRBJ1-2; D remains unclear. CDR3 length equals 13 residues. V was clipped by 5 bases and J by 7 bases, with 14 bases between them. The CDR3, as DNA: TGTGCCAGCAGTCCTGTTGCAGGCGGTGGCTACACCTTC. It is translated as CASSPVAGGGYTF.

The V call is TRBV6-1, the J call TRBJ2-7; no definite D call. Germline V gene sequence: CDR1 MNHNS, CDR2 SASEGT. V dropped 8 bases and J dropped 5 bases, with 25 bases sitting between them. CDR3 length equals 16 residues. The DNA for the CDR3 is TGTGCCAGCCGGCTCGATGGCGGATCATGGCGCGACGAGCAGTACTTC. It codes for CASRLDGGSWRDEQYF.

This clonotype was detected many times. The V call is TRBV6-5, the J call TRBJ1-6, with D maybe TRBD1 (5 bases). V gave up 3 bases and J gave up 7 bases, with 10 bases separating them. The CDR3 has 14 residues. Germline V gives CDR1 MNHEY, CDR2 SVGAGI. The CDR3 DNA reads TGTGCCAGCAGTTATACAGGTGGAAATTCACCCCTCCACTTT. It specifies CASSYTGGNSPLHF.

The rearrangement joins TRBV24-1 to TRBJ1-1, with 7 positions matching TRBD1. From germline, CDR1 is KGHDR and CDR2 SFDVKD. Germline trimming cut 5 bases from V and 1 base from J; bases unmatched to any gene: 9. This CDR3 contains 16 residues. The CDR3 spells CATSARGGRANTEAFF. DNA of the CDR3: TGTGCCACCAGTGCCAGAGGGGGCAGGGCGAACACTGAAGCTTTCTTT.

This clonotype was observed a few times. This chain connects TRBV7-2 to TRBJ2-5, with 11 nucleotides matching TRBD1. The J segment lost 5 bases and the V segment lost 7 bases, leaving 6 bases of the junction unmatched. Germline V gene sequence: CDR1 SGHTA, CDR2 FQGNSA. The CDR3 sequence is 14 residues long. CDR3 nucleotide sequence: TGTGCCAGCAAGGACAGGGGGCAAATGGAGACCCAGTACTTC. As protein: CASKDRGQMETQYF. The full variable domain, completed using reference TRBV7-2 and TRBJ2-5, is GAGVSQSPSNKVTEKGKDVELRCDPISGHTALYWYRQSLGQGLEFLIYFQGNSAPDKSGLPSDRFSAERTGGSVSTLTIQRTQQEDSAVYLCASKDRGQMETQYFGPGTRLLVL.

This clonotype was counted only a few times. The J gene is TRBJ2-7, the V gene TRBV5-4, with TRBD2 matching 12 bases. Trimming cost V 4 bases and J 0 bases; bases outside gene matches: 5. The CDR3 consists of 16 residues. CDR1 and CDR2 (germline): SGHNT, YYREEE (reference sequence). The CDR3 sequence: CASSPGLAGLSYEQYF. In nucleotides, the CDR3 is TGTGCCAGCAGCCCAGGACTAGCGGGACTCTCCTACGAGCAGTACTTC.